A selection of T cell receptor beta chains follows, all from one sample in a study of shared clonotypes between healthy human individuals. Method: immunoSEQ multiplex PCR; TCRdb's copy keeps in-frame clones and lacks some. The sample shows more than 450,000 clones, 79% of them seen only once. Sequencing was performed on PBMCs. These receptors were collected from a woman in her forties in good health. Some clones in this sample may be carry-over from other donors' samples. Each CDR3 is given with its conserved first and last residue. D genes are given only for firm matches. Not every row has a clone size; where given, it reads once, few, many or a size class.

TRBV7-7,TRBJ2-3,TRBD1,.,CASSLGTGRTDTQYF,TGTGCTAGCAGCTTGGGGACAGGGAGGACAGATACGCAGTATTTT
TRBV7-9,TRBJ2-3,.,.,CASSLGPWGFTDTQYF,TGTGCCAGCAGCTTAGGGCCGTGGGGTTTCACAGATACGCAGTATTTT
TRBV19,TRBJ1-5,.,.,CASSMRGDTAGSQHF,TGTGCCAGTAGTATGAGAGGGGACACAGCAGGGTCCCAGCATTTT
TRBV19,TRBJ1-1,TRBD1,.,CASSPGGGEGTEAFF,TGTGCCAGTAGTCCCGGAGGGGGCGAAGGCACTGAAGCTTTCTTT
TRBV11-2,TRBJ2-7,.,.,CASSFGGDVYEQYF,TGTGCCAGCAGCTTTGGGGGCGATGTCTACGAGCAGTACTTC
TRBV19,TRBJ2-1,.,.,CASSMARATRNEQFF,TGTGCCAGTAGTATGGCGCGGGCTACGAGGAATGAGCAGTTCTTC
TRBV19,TRBJ1-1,.,few,CASSTPPEESEAFF,TGTGCCAGTAGTACCCCCCCAGAGGAATCTGAAGCTTTCTTT
TRBV19,TRBJ2-5,.,.,CASSIDGRRETQYF,TGTGCCAGTAGTATAGATGGTAGACGGGAGACCCAGTACTTC
TRBV10-3,TRBJ1-1,.,.,CAISEGDKGPGTEAFF,TGTGCCATCAGTGAGGGGGACAAGGGTCCTGGTACTGAAGCTTTCTTT
TRBV7-8,TRBJ2-5,.,once,CASSLFRLRQVETQYF,TGTGCCAGCAGCTTATTTCGCTTGCGGCAGGTGGAGACCCAGTACTTC
TRBV5-1,TRBJ1-1,.,.,CASSLLGDGSMNTEAFF,TGCGCCAGCAGCTTGCTAGGGGATGGGAGTATGAACACTGAAGCTTTCTTT
TRBV28,TRBJ1-2,TRBD1,.,CASSYRGNYGYTF,TGTGCCAGCAGTTACAGGGGAAACTATGGCTACACCTTC
TRBV11-2,TRBJ2-7,.,.,CASSLAQSPYEQYF,TGTGCCAGCAGCTTAGCTCAGAGTCCCTACGAGCAGTACTTC
TRBV2,TRBJ2-3,TRBD2,once,CASHRGLADTQYF,TGTGCCAGCCACCGGGGACTAGCAGATACGCAGTATTTT
TRBV27,TRBJ2-7,TRBD2,.,CASSLAATSYEQYF,TGTGCCAGCAGTCTAGCGGCCACTTCCTACGAGCAGTACTTC
TRBV18,TRBJ2-1,TRBD2,.,CASSHRTSRDNEQFF,TGTGCCAGCTCACACCGGACTAGCCGAGACAATGAGCAGTTCTTC
TRBV11-2,TRBJ2-7,TRBD2,.,CASSLGESVAGAHEQYF,TGTGCCAGCAGCTTAGGGGAGTCGGTAGCGGGAGCCCACGAGCAGTACTTC
TRBV6-1,TRBJ1-5,.,.,CASTLGPGGDQPQHF,TGTGCCAGCACTCTAGGGCCAGGCGGGGATCAGCCCCAGCATTTT
TRBV28,TRBJ2-5,TRBD2,.,CASSLPGGLSETQYF,TGTGCCAGCAGTTTACCGGGAGGGCTTTCGGAGACCCAGTACTTC